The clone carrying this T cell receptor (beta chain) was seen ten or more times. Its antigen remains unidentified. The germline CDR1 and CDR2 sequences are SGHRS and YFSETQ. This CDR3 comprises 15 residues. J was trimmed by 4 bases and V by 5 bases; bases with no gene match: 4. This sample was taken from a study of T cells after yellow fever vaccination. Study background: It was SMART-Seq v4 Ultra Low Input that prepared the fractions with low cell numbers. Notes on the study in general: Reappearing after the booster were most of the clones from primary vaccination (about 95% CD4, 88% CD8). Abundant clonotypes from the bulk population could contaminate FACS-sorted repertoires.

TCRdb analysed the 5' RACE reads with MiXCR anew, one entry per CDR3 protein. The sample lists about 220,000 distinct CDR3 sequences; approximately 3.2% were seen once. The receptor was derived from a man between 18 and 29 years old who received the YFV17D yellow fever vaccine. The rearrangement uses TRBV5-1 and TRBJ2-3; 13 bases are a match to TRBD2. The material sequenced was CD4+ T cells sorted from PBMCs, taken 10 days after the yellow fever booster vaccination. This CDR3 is CASSFGLAGADTQYF. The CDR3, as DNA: TGCGCCAGCAGTTTTGGACTAGCGGGGGCAGATACGCAGTATTTT.